The 10 T cell receptor beta chains given below trace back to one sample, sequenced in a study of control samples from healthy donors and cancer patients. Method: immunoSEQ multiplex PCR; TCRdb's copy keeps in-frame clones and lacks some. The data contain 150,000 to 200,000 clones, more than 90% of them singletons. The sequenced sample was blood. The origin of the receptors is a man aged 25-45 years in good health.

The CDR3, as DNA: TGTGCCAGCAGTGTCCCATCGGGTGAGCAGTTCTTC. This sequence encodes CASSVPSGEQFF. The J gene is TRBJ2-1, the V gene TRBV27; D is unresolved. This CDR3 region has 12 residues. Germline loops: CDR1 MNHEY, CDR2 SMNVEV (reference sequence). V was clipped by 5 bases and J by 9 bases, with 11 bases between them.

The chain has TRBV3-1 (or the pseudogene TRBV3-2) and TRBJ2-3; 8 bases fit TRBD2. V gave up 1 base and J gave up 3 bases; unmatched junction bases: 6. Germline V lookup: CDR1 LGHDT, CDR2 YNNKEL (reference sequence). This CDR3 is 16 amino acids long. CDR3 DNA: TGTGCCAGCAGCCAAGGGTCGGGAGGGAAAACAGATACGCAGTATTTT. It yields the protein CASSQGSGGKTDTQYF.

The chain couples TRBV5-1 to TRBJ2-3; possible D gene TRBD1, 5 bases. The CDR3 totals 13 residues. Trimming removed 4 bases from V and 4 bases from J, with 10 bases in between. Germline CDR1 and CDR2: SGHRS and YFSETQ. For the CDR3, the DNA is TGCGCCAGCAGCGGCGTAGGGGCAGATACGCAGTATTTT. Residues: CASSGVGADTQYF.

V usage is TRBV11-2 and J usage is TRBJ2-2; D not resolved. V gave up 5 bases and J gave up 8 bases, with 9 bases separating them. Germline loops: CDR1 SGHAT, CDR2 FQNNGV. The CDR3 has 12 residues. The CDR3 sequence: CASSKDGGELFF. The DNA for the CDR3 is TGTGCCAGCAGCAAGGATGGGGGGGAGCTGTTTTTT.

J is TRBJ2-3 and V is TRBV5-1, with 9 nucleotides matching TRBD2. The CDR3 sequence is 16 residues long. V was pared by 5 bases and J by 2 bases, with 9 bases of the junction left unmatched. Germline CDR1 and CDR2: SGHRS and YFSETQ. The CDR3 region is CASSSGGGRATDTQYF. In DNA form, the CDR3 reads TGCGCCAGCAGTTCTGGTGGCGGGAGGGCCACAGATACGCAGTATTTT.

This clone appeared once. The chain joins TRBV19 to TRBJ2-3, with 11 bases aligning to TRBD2. This CDR3 is 17 amino acids long. Germline V gene sequence: CDR1 LNHDA, CDR2 SQIVND (reference sequence). Trimming cost V 1 base and J 0 bases; bases outside gene matches: 3. CDR3 sequence reads: CASSIGLAGGSTDTQYF. CDR3 sequence (DNA): TGTGCCAGTAGTATAGGGCTAGCGGGGGGAAGCACAGATACGCAGTATTTT.

A single count supports this clone. The chain joins TRBV15 to TRBJ2-1, with 8 bases that match TRBD2. The CDR3 runs to 19 residues. Germline lookup yields CDR1 LNHNV and CDR2 YYDKDF (reference sequence). V gave up 0 bases and J gave up 3 bases; unmatched junction bases: 13. In DNA, the CDR3 is TGTGCCACCAGCAGAGATCCACAAGTTGCCGGGACTAGCTACAATGAGCAGTTCTTC. Translating it yields CATSRDPQVAGTSYNEQFF.

This chain joins TRBV7-9 and TRBJ1-2; 7 positions match TRBD1. Trimming removed 0 bases from V and 5 bases from J; junction bases left unmatched: 6. The CDR3 consists of 15 residues. Germline CDR1 reads SEHNR; CDR2 reads FQNEAQ (reference sequence). This chain's CDR3 is CASSLATGFDYGYTF. In DNA form, the CDR3 reads TGTGCCAGCAGCTTAGCGACAGGGTTTGATTATGGCTACACCTTC.

The V gene is TRBV5-5, the J gene TRBJ2-4, with D perhaps matching TRBD1 (6 bases). There are 13 residues in the CDR3. CDR1 is SGHKS, CDR2 YYEKEE, per germline (reference sequence). Trimming left V 4 bases short and J 7 bases short, with 12 bases between. CDR3 amino acids: CASSIAGENIQYF. In nucleotides, the CDR3 is TGTGCCAGCAGCATCGCAGGGGAGAACATTCAGTACTTC.

The gene calls are TRBV9 and TRBJ2-3, with 8 bases that match TRBD1. Unmatched junction bases numbered 2, after V lost 3 bases and J lost 2 bases. The germline V gene encodes CDR1 SGDLS and CDR2 YYNGEE. The CDR3 extends over 14 amino acids. The CDR3 DNA follows: TGTGCCAGCAGCGGGACAGGGAACACAGATACGCAGTATTTT. Protein sequence: CASSGTGNTDTQYF.